A selection of T cell receptor beta chains follows, all from one sample in a study of blood T cell repertoires in COVID-19. This table comes from immunoSEQ multiplex PCR, and its TCRdb copy is limited to in-frame clones, with some not included. This sample carries under 200,000 clones, approximately 73% of them seen once, and the ten largest clones take more than 3.5%. The sequenced sample was peripheral blood. Source of these receptors: a woman older than 75 with acute or convalescent COVID-19. Each CDR3 is given with its conserved first and last residue. Rows give clone size only sometimes, using once, few, many, or a class for an expanded clone.

. | TRBJ1-3 | TRBV6-5 | CASSLRTGSGTIYF
few | TRBJ2-7 | TRBV7-9 | CASSQSGTSFPYEQYF
once | TRBJ2-3 | TRBV5-1 | CASSLEGASTDTQYF
. | TRBJ2-5 | TRBV29-1 | CSVEQGGETQYF
. | TRBJ1-1 | TRBV7-8 | CASSSRGTEAFF
. | TRBJ2-3 | TRBV5-1 | CASSPVPGNTDTQYF
. | TRBJ1-2 | TRBV6-5 | CASSHDSYGYTF
. | TRBJ1-5 | TRBV30 | CAWSGEYSNQPQHF
. | TRBJ2-7 | TRBV5-1 | CASSYDGTGYYEQYF
. | TRBJ1-5 | TRBV6-5 | CASNAGDSNQPQHF
once | TRBJ1-4 | TRBV6-5 | CASSYRGSEKLFF
. | TRBJ2-7 | TRBV2 | CASSLSGSTYEQYF
. | TRBJ1-5 | TRBV9 | CASSRTGGFNQPQHF
. | TRBJ1-4 | TRBV3-1/TRBV3-2 | CASSLGSGAEKLFF
. | TRBJ2-1 | TRBV5-1 | CASSLMELNEQFF
. | TRBJ1-6 | TRBV7-9 | CASSQGLGSPLHF
. | TRBJ2-5 | TRBV11-2 | CASSLLARGRETQYF
. | TRBJ1-4 | TRBV19 | CASSTRLEKLFF
. | TRBJ2-7 | TRBV2 | CASSPFVAYEQYF
. | TRBJ2-1 | TRBV5-4 | CASSLEGAREQFF
few | TRBJ2-3 | TRBV5-6 | CASSLEQDTQYF
. | TRBJ2-1 | TRBV6-2/TRBV6-3 | CASSYGLGTGVINEQFF
once | TRBJ2-5 | TRBV3-1/TRBV3-2 | CASSQEGTSGGETQYF
once | TRBJ2-7 | TRBV28 | CASSGTSGVTYEQYF
once | TRBJ2-3 | TRBV7-9 | CASSPTRTGYHWDTQYF
. | TRBJ1-5 | TRBV6-5 | CASAGTGGGQPQHF
. | TRBJ2-7 | TRBV11-3 | CASSPAGSYEQYF
. | TRBJ2-1 | TRBV12-5 | CASGLVLVTSGRFYNEQFF